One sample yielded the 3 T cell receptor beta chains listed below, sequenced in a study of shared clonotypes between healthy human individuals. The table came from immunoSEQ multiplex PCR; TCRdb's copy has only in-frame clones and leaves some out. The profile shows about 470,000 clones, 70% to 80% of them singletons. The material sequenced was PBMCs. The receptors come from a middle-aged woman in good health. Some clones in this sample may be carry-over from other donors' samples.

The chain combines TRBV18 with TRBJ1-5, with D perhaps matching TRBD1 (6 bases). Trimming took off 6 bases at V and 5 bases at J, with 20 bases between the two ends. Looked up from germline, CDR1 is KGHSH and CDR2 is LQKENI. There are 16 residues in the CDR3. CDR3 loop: CASSYTRTAEYQPQHF. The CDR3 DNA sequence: TGTGCCAGCTCCTATACCAGGACAGCAGAGTATCAGCCCCAGCATTTT.

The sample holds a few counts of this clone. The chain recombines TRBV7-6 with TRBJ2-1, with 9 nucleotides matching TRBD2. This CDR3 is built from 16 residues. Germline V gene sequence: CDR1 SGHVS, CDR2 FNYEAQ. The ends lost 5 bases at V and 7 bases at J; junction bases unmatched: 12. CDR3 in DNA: TGTGCCAGCAGCCCCCCCCGCGGGAGGGCCAGTAATGAGCAGTTCTTC. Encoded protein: CASSPPRGRASNEQFF.

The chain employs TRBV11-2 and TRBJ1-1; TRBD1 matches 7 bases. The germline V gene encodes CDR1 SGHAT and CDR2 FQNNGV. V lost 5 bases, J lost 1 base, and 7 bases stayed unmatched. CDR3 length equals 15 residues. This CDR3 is CASSPPGQWNTEAFF. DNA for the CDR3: TGTGCCAGCAGCCCCCCGGGACAGTGGAACACTGAAGCTTTCTTT.